This TCR beta chain was identified during a study of blood T cell repertoires in COVID-19. The overall study: Collection of acute and convalescent COVID-19 samples took place in the United States, Italy and Spain.

Per the original data handling: The assay estimated nucleated cells by amplifying reference gene primers. Generated by immunoSEQ multiplex PCR, the TCRdb table keeps only in-frame clones and is missing some. Clonal size and the V and J genes are those of that table, whereas D and trimming came from the DNA. The profile shows fewer than 200,000 clones, around 89% of them singletons. This CDR3 spans 17 amino acids. The germline V gene encodes CDR1 SNHLY and CDR2 FYNNEI. The V segment lost 4 bases and the J segment 8 bases; nucleotides outside the gene matches: 12. This chain uses TRBV2 with TRBJ2-3; 13 nucleotides align to TRBD2. The sequenced material came from peripheral blood. The sequence came from a man aged 35-49 years with active or convalescent COVID-19. CDR3 sequence reads: CASSVPGLAGKGGTQYF. The CDR3, as DNA: TGTGCCAGCAGTGTCCCGGGACTAGCGGGAAAAGGAGGTACGCAGTATTTT. Using reference TRBV2 and TRBJ2-3 for the parts outside the CDR3, the full variable domain is EPEVTQTPSHQVTQMGQEVILRCVPISNHLYFYWYRQILGQKVEFLVSFYNNEISEKSEIFDDQFSVERPDGSNFTLKIRSTKLEDSAMYFCASSVPGLAGKGGTQYFGPGTRLTVL.